This record looks at one TCR beta chain sequence and its context. The CDR3 extends over 16 amino acids. CDR1 and CDR2 (germline): SGHTA, FQGNSA. V lost 2 bases to trimming and J lost 0 bases, with 10 bases between them. Data came from immunoSEQ multiplex PCR; TCRdb stores just in-frame clones and leaves some out. The table lists around 70,000 clones, roughly 92% of them singletons. The data originate from a study of T cells after somatic rescue of genetic block. The clonotype originates from a man aged 40-50 years. Material: peripheral blood mononuclear cells (PBMCs). This chain uses TRBV7-2 with TRBJ2-2; D is unresolved. The CDR3: CASSLTVFANTGELFF. CDR3 DNA: TGTGCCAGCAGCTTAACCGTATTCGCGAACACCGGGGAGCTGTTTTTT.